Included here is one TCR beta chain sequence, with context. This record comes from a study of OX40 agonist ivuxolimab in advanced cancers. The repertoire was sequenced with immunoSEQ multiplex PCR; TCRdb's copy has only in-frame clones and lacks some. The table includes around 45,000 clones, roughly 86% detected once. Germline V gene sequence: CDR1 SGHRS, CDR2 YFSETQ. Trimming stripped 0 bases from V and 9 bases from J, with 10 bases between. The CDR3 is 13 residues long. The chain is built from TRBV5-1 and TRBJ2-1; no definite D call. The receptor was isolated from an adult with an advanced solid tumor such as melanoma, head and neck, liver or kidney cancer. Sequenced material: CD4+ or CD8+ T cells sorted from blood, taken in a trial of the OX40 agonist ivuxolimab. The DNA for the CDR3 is TGCGCCAGCAGCTTGGAGCTCTGGCTTGAGCAGTTCTTC. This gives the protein CASSLELWLEQFF.